The rows below give T cell receptor beta chains drawn from one sample of a study of blood T cell repertoires in COVID-19. Libraries were prepared by immunoSEQ multiplex PCR; TCRdb keeps only in-frame clonotypes and omits some of them. The sample contains 40,000 to 50,000 clones, 81% of which appear only once. Sequencing input: peripheral blood. These receptors were obtained from a man aged 35 to 55 with active or convalescent COVID-19. CDR3s leave out the opening cysteine and the closing phenylalanine or tryptophan. A D gene is named only where the DNA matches it firmly.

d_gene | v_gene | CDR3aa
NA | TRBV9 | ASSGKGGWLGNTIY
NA | TRBV19 | ASSRSARELF
NA | TRBV18 | ASSPNGPTGANVLT
NA | TRBV5-5 | ASSPAYEQY
NA | TRBV28 | ASSQGPTYEQY
NA | TRBV2 | ASSDFNSPDGYT
TRBD1 | TRBV12-5 | ASQGTVGSPLH
TRBD1 | TRBV5-4 | ASSLTLPGTGDEQY
NA | TRBV29-1 | SVETPSADYEQY
NA | TRBV5-6 | ASSLFGEQGTGELF
NA | TRBV11-3 | ASGPAGEQF
TRBD1 | TRBV10-3 | AISESGDRGLDYGYT
TRBD2 | TRBV5-1 | ASSLSGRAENEQY